This entry lists 11 T cell receptor beta chains sequenced from one sample in a study of T cell clonality in common variable immunodeficiency. Measured with immunoSEQ multiplex PCR; TCRdb has only the in-frame clones, and not every one. Recorded here are tens of thousands of clones, none singletons. The sample was peripheral blood mononuclear cells. The receptors were gathered from a person aged 18 to 75 in good health.

This clone was detected ten times or more. The CDR3 end is not reached by the read, which stops 3 residues before it; the germline J gene fills it in. This chain joins TRBV5-1 and TRBJ1-1, with 7 positions matching TRBD1. V dropped 4 bases and J dropped 5; count of bases not matched to a gene: 5. CDR1 and CDR2 from the germline V gene are SGHRS and YFSETQ. This CDR3 has 13 residues. The CDR3 bases that were read are TGCGCCAGCAGCCAACAGGGGCGGACTGAA. This encodes CASSQQGRTE. The whole CDR3 reads CASSQQGRTEAFF. Combining the CDR3 with reference TRBV5-1 and TRBJ1-1 gives the whole variable domain KAGVTQTPRYLIKTRGQQVTLSCSPISGHRSVSWYQQTPGQGLQFLFEYFSETQRNKGNFPGRFSGRQFSNSRSEMNVSTLELGDSALYLCASSQQGRTEAFFGQGTRLTVV.

This clone appeared many times. The missing CDR3 end, 3 residues past where the read stops, is filled in from the germline J gene. The chain has TRBV10-3 and TRBJ2-3; TRBD2 matches 7 bases. Germline V gives CDR1 ENHRY, CDR2 SYGVKD. J lost 0 bases, V lost 0 bases, and 6 bases had no gene match. CDR3 length: 17 residues. CDR3 DNA (partial): TGTGCCATCAGTGAGTCTTACGGCGGGGGAAGCACAGATACG. It translates to CAISESYGGGSTDT. The CDR3 as a whole reads CAISESYGGGSTDTQYF.

This clone was picked up many times. The read ends 3 residues shy of where the CDR3 ends; the end is completed using the germline J gene. The chain uses TRBV5-4 and TRBJ2-3; 7 bases are shared with TRBD2. CDR1 and CDR2 (germline): SGHNT, YYREEE (reference sequence). The junction had 4 bases not matched to a gene; V was cut back by 0 bases and J by 0 bases. The length of the CDR3 is 16 residues. CDR3 DNA (partial): TGTGCCAGCAGCTTGGGACTAGCCGGGAGCACAGATACG. As protein: CASSLGLAGSTDT. The full CDR3 protein is CASSLGLAGSTDTQYF.

There are many counts of this clone. The sequence runs out 3 residues before the end of the CDR3; the remainder is reconstructed from the germline J gene. The V gene is TRBV20-1, the J gene TRBJ2-7; TRBD2 agrees at 12 bases. After removal of 1 base from V and 1 base from J, the junction contained 5 bases not matched to a gene. Germline CDR1 DFQATT, CDR2 SNEGSKA (reference sequence). The CDR3 sequence is 16 residues long. CDR3 DNA (partial): TGCAGTGCTAGAGCAAGTACTAGCGGGGGGTCCTACGAG. Its protein is CSARASTSGGSYE. The entire CDR3 protein is CSARASTSGGSYEQYF.

Comment on this clone: The CDR3 goes on 3 residues after the read ends, and that part is filled in from the germline J gene. This rearrangement joins TRBV30 to TRBJ1-5; no clear D gene. This CDR3 has 13 residues. The germline V gene has CDR1 GTSNPN and CDR2 SVGIG (reference sequence). Trimming took off 1 base at V and 5 bases at J, with 9 bases between the two ends. The CDR3 protein is CAWSGSFDQPQHF. The covered CDR3 bases are TGTGCCTGGAGTGGTTCCTTCGATCAGCCC.

This clone showed up many times. The CDR3 goes on 3 residues after the read ends, and that part is filled in from the germline J gene. J is TRBJ1-1 and V is TRBV18, with 7 bases aligning to TRBD1. The germline CDR1 and CDR2 sequences are KGHSH and LQKENI. Germline trimming cut 4 bases from V and 1 base from J; bases unmatched to any gene: 0. CDR3 size: 13 residues. The part of the CDR3 DNA that was read is TGTGCCAGCTCACGGGACAGGAACACTGAA. Translated, it gives CASSRDRNTE. The whole CDR3 sequence reads CASSRDRNTEAFF.

This clone occurred many times. The read ends 3 residues early relative to the CDR3; the germline J gene fills the gap. The chain joins TRBV5-1 to TRBJ2-7, with TRBD1 matching 7 bases. Germline trimming cut 2 bases from V and 4 bases from J; bases unmatched to any gene: 3. Germline CDR1 SGHRS, CDR2 YFSETQ. The CDR3 covers 13 residues. The CDR3 loop reads CASSLQGPYEQYF. The DNA read from the CDR3 is TGCGCCAGCAGCTTACAGGGGCCTTACGAG.

Ten or more counts support this clone. The observed sequence ends 3 residues before the CDR3 terminus, with the missing tail filled in from the germline J gene. The chain employs TRBV6-1 and TRBJ1-2; 10 bases match TRBD1. The germline V gene encodes CDR1 MNHNS and CDR2 SASEGT. The V gene end was trimmed by 3 bases and the J gene end by 7 bases; junction bases not matched to a gene: 2. CDR3 length: 13 amino acids. The part of the CDR3 DNA that was read is TGTGCCAGCAGTGACGGGACAGGGGTTGGC. This codes for CASSDGTGVG. The full CDR3 sequence reads CASSDGTGVGYTF.

This clone was observed a few times. The sequence runs out 3 residues before the end of the CDR3; the remainder is reconstructed from the germline J gene. The chain has TRBV25-1 and TRBJ1-1; D is unresolved. CDR3 length: 10 residues. Germline CDR1 and CDR2: MGHDK and SYGVNS. The sequenced CDR3 bases are TGTGCCAGCAGGAGGGTGGAA. Its protein product is CASRRVE. The CDR3 reads in full as CASRRVEAFF. Full variable domain (outside the CDR3, taken from reference TRBV25-1 and TRBJ1-1): EADIYQTPRYLVIGTGKKITLECSQTMGHDKMYWYQQDPGMELHLIHYSYGVNSTEKGDLSSESTVSRIRTEHFPLTLESARPSHTSQYLCASRRVEAFFGQGTRLTVV.

This clone was seen ten or more times. The CDR3 end lies 3 residues beyond the end of the read and is filled in from the germline J gene. In the same sample, other DNA sequences code for this CDR3. This chain connects TRBV7-9 to TRBJ2-5; tentatively, D is TRBD1 (5 bases). V was cut by 3 bases and J by 3 bases, with 8 bases left in between. Germline lookup yields CDR1 SEHNR and CDR2 FQNEAQ (reference sequence). This CDR3 has 13 amino acids. CDR3 bases read: TGTGCCAGCAGCTTGCGACAGAAAGAGACC. Amino acids: CASSLRQKET. The complete CDR3 protein is CASSLRQKETQYF.

Comment on this clone: One junction end does not reproduce the germline sequence, and a read error may be involved. The CDR3 is cut off 3 residues early in the read; its end comes from the germline J gene. The gene calls are TRBV7-9 and TRBJ1-1, with a tentative D call TRBD1 (5 bases). Germline lookup yields CDR1 SEHNR and CDR2 FQNEAQ (reference sequence). This CDR3 has 12 residues. The sequenced CDR3 bases are TGTGCCAGCGGCTTAAAGGGGACTGAA. Translating gives CASGLKGTE. The full CDR3 protein reads CASGLKGTEAFF.